This passage covers 8 T cell receptor beta chains from one sample sequenced in a study of blood T cell repertoires in COVID-19. TCRdb's copy holds only in-frame clones and misses some; the assay was immunoSEQ multiplex PCR. The table lists 650,000 to 800,000 clones, about 87% of them singletons, with more than 0.25% in the top ten. Material: peripheral blood. Receptors were obtained from a woman aged 18 to 35 with acute or convalescent COVID-19.

The chain couples TRBV13 to TRBJ2-3, with D perhaps TRBD2 (6 bases). Germline CDR1 and CDR2: PRHDT and FYEKMQ (reference sequence). V dropped 4 bases and J dropped 4 bases, with 9 bases sitting between them. The CDR3 contains 13 residues. The CDR3 DNA follows: TGTGCCAGCAGCTCTCCGGGAGCAGATACGCAGTATTTT. This encodes CASSSPGADTQYF.

The chain links TRBV9 to TRBJ1-2; 9 nucleotides align to TRBD1. Unmatched junction bases numbered 9, after V lost 3 bases and J lost 6 bases. The CDR3 sequence is 15 residues long. The germline gives CDR1 SGDLS, CDR2 YYNGEE. CDR3 nucleotide sequence: TGTGCCAGCAGCGCCTACTCCGGGACAGGGAATGGCTACACCTTC. This encodes CASSAYSGTGNGYTF.

This clone was detected once. The CDR3 sequence is CASSLRGINTEAFF. Written as DNA, the CDR3 is TGTGCCAGCAGCTTAAGAGGGATTAACACTGAAGCTTTCTTT. The V gene is TRBV7-2, the J gene TRBJ1-1; D not resolved. This CDR3 is 14 amino acids long. V lost 2 bases and J 2 bases, leaving 9 bases between the germline ends. Germline CDR1 SGHTA, CDR2 FQGNSA.

This rearrangement joins TRBV4-2 to TRBJ2-7, with 7 bases aligning to TRBD1. V was pared by 4 bases and J by 4 bases, with 4 bases of the junction left unmatched. The germline V gene has CDR1 LGHNA and CDR2 YNFKEQ. The CDR3 loop spans 13 amino acids. As DNA, the CDR3 is TGTGCCAGCAGCCTCCTGACAGGGTACGAGCAGTACTTC. This translates into CASSLLTGYEQYF.

The chain has TRBV2 and TRBJ1-3; 7 bases map to TRBD1. Germline V lookup: CDR1 SNHLY, CDR2 FYNNEI. V shed 5 bases, J shed 0 bases, and the junction held 4 bases outside the gene matches. The CDR3 spans 15 residues. CDR3 in DNA: TGTGCCAGCAGTTACCGACAGGGCTCTGGAAACACCATATATTTT. Translated: CASSYRQGSGNTIYF. Supplemented by reference TRBV2 and TRBJ1-3, the full variable domain reads EPEVTQTPSHQVTQMGQEVILRCVPISNHLYFYWYRQILGQKVEFLVSFYNNEISEKSEIFDDQFSVERPDGSNFTLKIRSTKLEDSAMYFCASSYRQGSGNTIYFGEGSWLTVV.

Remarks on this clone: Other DNA sequences within the sample encode an identical CDR3. The chain uses TRBV19 and TRBJ2-2; TRBD1 matches 8 bases. J was trimmed by 1 base and V by 6 bases; bases with no gene match: 4. This CDR3 has 15 residues. Germline-derived CDR1 and CDR2 are LNHDA and SQIVND (reference sequence). The CDR3 region has the DNA TGTGCCAGTAGGCGGACAGGGATGAACACCGGGGAGCTGTTTTTT. Residues: CASRRTGMNTGELFF.

On this clone: Germline and junction disagree at one end, which may indicate a read error. The rearrangement links TRBV18 to TRBJ1-2; D might be TRBD1 (6 bases). This CDR3 is 16 amino acids long. The germline V gene encodes CDR1 KGHSH and CDR2 LQKENI. The CDR3 DNA reads as TGTGCCAGCTCACCCAATGGGGACATTTCTAACTATGGCCACACCTTC. The encoded protein is CASSPNGDISNYGHTF.

The genes are TRBV3-1 (or the pseudogene TRBV3-2) and TRBJ2-4; perhaps TRBD1 as D (6 bases). The V end lost 1 base, the J end lost 4 bases, and 11 bases lay between the germline ends. The CDR3 covers 15 residues. From germline, CDR1 is LGHDT and CDR2 YNNKEL (reference sequence). CDR3 amino acids: CASSQVRTAKNIQYF. The CDR3 DNA reads as TGTGCCAGCAGCCAAGTCCGGACAGCAAAAAACATTCAGTACTTC.